The 20 T cell receptor beta chains below were found in one sample sequenced in a study of CD8+CD57+ T cells in acquired aplastic anemia (dated by TCRdb to 2016 to 2019). Patients chosen for sequencing had shown expansion of CD8+CD57+ cells by flow cytometry. Reads for this sample came from an Illumina HiSeq 2000. Genomic DNA was used as template for profiling of TCR beta VDJ combinations and CDR3 sequences. The public reads were reprocessed in TCRdb via fastp at Q25 and MiXCR, keeping in-frame beta chains. For every CDR3 protein sequence, its rows merge into one entry that carries the most common genes and DNA. For this sample the table gives 200,000 to 250,000 distinct CDR3 sequences, of which 50% to 70% were detected only once. Together, the top ten hold around 60% of the sample. Specimen: sorted CD4+, CD8+, or CD8+CD57+ T cells (not recorded which) from PBMCs. These TCRs come from a human donor with aplastic anemia.

This chain connects TRBV9 to TRBJ2-5; possibly TRBD1 for D (5 bases). This CDR3 contains 15 residues. V gave up 0 bases and J gave up 1 base, with 10 bases separating them. CDR1 is SGDLS and CDR2 is YYNGEE in the germline V gene. CDR3 sequence reads: CASSVGTLPQETQYF. The CDR3 DNA sequence: TGTGCCAGCAGCGTAGGGACACTCCCCCAAGAGACCCAGTACTTC.

The chain is built from TRBV7-2 and TRBJ2-1; D not resolved. V shed 3 bases and J shed 1 base, with 10 bases lying between them. The CDR3 has 15 amino acids. Germline values: CDR1 SGHTA, CDR2 FQGNSA. Here the CDR3 DNA reads TGTGCCAGCAGCTTCCAACCCGGGTCCTACAATGAGCAGTTCTTC. It translates to CASSFQPGSYNEQFF.

The CDR3 protein is CSAPAGVNNEQFF. DNA of the CDR3: TGCAGTGCCCCAGCGGGAGTGAACAATGAGCAGTTCTTC. The chain recombines TRBV20-1 with TRBJ2-1, with 8 positions matching TRBD2. V lost 6 bases and J lost 5; bases outside the gene matches: 6. Looked up from germline, CDR1 is DFQATT and CDR2 is SNEGSKA (reference sequence). CDR3 length: 13 residues.

This clonotype was detected only once. The chain carries TRBV7-9 and TRBJ1-1, with D possibly TRBD1 on 6 matching bases. The V gene's germline CDR1 is SEHNR and CDR2 FQNEAQ (reference sequence). V shed 2 bases and J shed 7 bases, with 14 bases lying between them. CDR3 length: 14 amino acids. Here the CDR3 reads CASSLTGGGGEAFF. The CDR3 DNA reads TGTGCCAGCAGCTTAACGGGGGGCGGAGGTGAAGCTTTCTTT.

This clonotype appeared once. CDR3 amino acids: CASSQDPHGGQTQYF. The CDR3, as DNA: TGCGCCAGCAGCCAAGATCCCCACGGCGGACAGACCCAGTACTTC. The chain is built from TRBV4-3 and TRBJ2-5; D uncertain. The CDR3 totals 15 residues. Trimming stripped 0 bases from V and 6 bases from J, with 14 bases between. The V gene's germline CDR1 is LGHNA and CDR2 YSLEER.

This clonotype appeared a single time. The rearrangement uses TRBV25-1 and TRBJ2-7; maybe TRBD1 (6 bases). V lost 2 bases and J lost 0, with 23 bases in between. CDR3 length equals 19 residues. Germline V lookup: CDR1 MGHDK, CDR2 SYGVNS. This CDR3 is CASSETLIRTGPRSYEQYF. The CDR3 bases are TGTGCCAGCAGTGAAACACTAATACGAACAGGGCCCCGCTCCTACGAGCAGTACTTC.

On this clonotype: The CDR3 end shows no conserved phenylalanine or tryptophan, and so a read error is likely. The CDR3: CASSFEGYNQPQHL. The CDR3 coding sequence is TGTGCCAGCAGTTTCGAAGGGTACAATCAGCCCCAGCATCTT. The chain uses TRBV28 and TRBJ1-5; D is undetermined. Germline V CDR1 and CDR2: MDHEN, SYDVKM. V was clipped by 3 bases and J by 3 bases, with 9 bases between them. This CDR3 is 14 amino acids long.

This clonotype was detected a few times. The V gene is TRBV7-2, the J gene TRBJ2-2; 9 bases map to TRBD1. CDR1 is SGHTA, CDR2 FQGNSA, per germline. Trimming took 1 base from V and 5 from J; bases not matched to a gene: 2. The CDR3 spans 15 residues. This CDR3 reads CASSLGDRDTGELFF. The DNA of the CDR3 is TGTGCCAGCAGCTTAGGGGACAGGGATACCGGGGAGCTGTTTTTT. Supplemented by reference TRBV7-2 and TRBJ2-2, the full variable domain reads GAGVSQSPSNKVTEKGKDVELRCDPISGHTALYWYRQSLGQGLEFLIYFQGNSAPDKSGLPSDRFSAERTGGSVSTLTIQRTQQEDSAVYLCASSLGDRDTGELFFGEGSRLTVL.

The chain carries TRBV10-3 and TRBJ1-1; 8 bases are a match to TRBD1. With 4 bases clipped from V and 6 bases from J, the junction kept 16 bases outside the gene matches. The germline V gene encodes CDR1 ENHRY and CDR2 SYGVKD. This CDR3 is 17 amino acids long. In nucleotides, the CDR3 is TGTGCCATCAGTGGGGTGGGGCAGGGGGCATCTAACTCTGAAGCTTTCTTT. Translation gives CAISGVGQGASNSEAFF.

The chain combines TRBV30 with TRBJ2-7, with D perhaps being TRBD1 or TRBD2 (5 bases each). This CDR3 is 13 amino acids long. The germline V and J ends were trimmed by 1 base and 3 bases, with 10 bases remaining between them. Germline-derived CDR1 and CDR2 are GTSNPN and SVGIG (reference sequence). The CDR3 sequence: CAWSDGTLYEQYF. The CDR3 nucleotides are TGTGCCTGGAGTGACGGGACCCTCTACGAGCAGTACTTC.

The chain recombines TRBV2 with TRBJ1-2, with D unresolved. V lost 4 bases, J lost 7 bases, and 16 bases lay in between. The CDR3 sequence is 14 residues long. Germline V gene sequence: CDR1 SNHLY, CDR2 FYNNEI. CDR3 amino acids: CASSGGSEYSGYTF. CDR3 in DNA: TGTGCCAGCAGTGGAGGATCAGAGTACTCTGGCTACACCTTC. Combining the CDR3 with reference TRBV2 and TRBJ1-2 gives the whole variable domain EPEVTQTPSHQVTQMGQEVILRCVPISNHLYFYWYRQILGQKVEFLVSFYNNEISEKSEIFDDQFSVERPDGSNFTLKIRSTKLEDSAMYFCASSGGSEYSGYTFGSGTRLTVV.

This clonotype was recorded a few times. The CDR3 loop is CASRDRVENQPQHF. For the CDR3, the DNA is TGTGCCTCGAGGGACAGGGTGGAAAATCAGCCCCAGCATTTT. The rearrangement links TRBV10-3 to TRBJ1-5, with 9 nucleotides matching TRBD1. This CDR3 region has 14 residues. V was clipped by 11 bases and J by 4 bases; unmatched bases: 9. CDR1 and CDR2 (germline): ENHRY, SYGVKD.

This clonotype is a singleton in its sample. The chain combines TRBV2 with TRBJ1-5; a weak D match, TRBD1 (6 bases). V dropped 2 bases and J dropped 4 bases, with 18 bases sitting between them. Per germline, CDR1 SNHLY and CDR2 FYNNEI. The CDR3 sequence is 17 residues long. The CDR3 spells CASSERYVGQMNQPQHF. In DNA, the CDR3 is TGTGCCAGCAGTGAACGATACGTAGGACAGATGAATCAGCCCCAGCATTTT.

The rearrangement links TRBV2 to TRBJ2-1, with 11 bases identical to TRBD2. The germline V gene encodes CDR1 SNHLY and CDR2 FYNNEI. The V and J ends lost 3 bases and 4 bases, in that order; junction bases with no gene match: 5. This CDR3 is built from 16 residues. The CDR3 DNA sequence: TGTGCCAGCAGTGACTCGAGACTAGCGGGGTACAATGAGCAGTTCTTC. It codes for CASSDSRLAGYNEQFF.

This chain joins TRBV9 and TRBJ2-1; no clear D. Trimming stripped 4 bases from V and 1 base from J, with 15 bases between. The V gene's germline CDR1 is SGDLS and CDR2 YYNGEE. There are 16 residues in the CDR3. The CDR3 sequence is CASSSRLERSYNEQFF. The CDR3, as DNA: TGTGCCAGCAGCTCGCGACTGGAAAGATCCTACAATGAGCAGTTCTTC. The complete variable domain, with remaining parts taken from reference TRBV9 and TRBJ2-1, reads DSGVTQTPKHLITATGQRVTLRCSPRSGDLSVYWYQQSLDQGLQFLIQYYNGEERAKGNILERFSAQQFPDLHSELNLSSLELGDSALYFCASSSRLERSYNEQFFGPGTRLTVL.

This chain joins TRBV7-6 and TRBJ2-7, with D tentatively TRBD1 (6 bases). The CDR3 sequence is 15 residues long. Germline loops: CDR1 SGHVS, CDR2 FNYEAQ. V lost 4 bases to trimming and J lost 0 bases, with 13 bases between them. In DNA form, the CDR3 reads TGTGCCAGCAGCTCTTTATGGGGGCCCTCCTACGAGCAGTACTTC. It specifies CASSSLWGPSYEQYF.

The genes are TRBV20-1 and TRBJ2-1; D is uncertain. This CDR3 contains 11 residues. The V end was cut by 3 bases, the J end by 7 bases, with 7 bases between. Per the germline V gene, CDR1 is DFQATT and CDR2 is SNEGSKA (reference sequence). Here the CDR3 DNA reads TGCAGTGCTAGGAATAGTAATGAGCAGTTCTTC. Protein product: CSARNSNEQFF.

For this clonotype: Its ends do not fully match the called genes, so a read error is possible. The chain uses TRBV10-3 and TRBJ2-7; 8 bases align to TRBD2. The CDR3 extends over 13 amino acids. Germline V gene data show CDR1 as ENHRY and CDR2 as SYGVKD. CDR3 nucleotide sequence: TGTGCCAGCAGTTGGACTAGCAGGTACGAGCAGTACTTC. Its translation is CASSWTSRYEQYF.

The J gene is TRBJ1-4, the V gene TRBV5-1; the D gene is possibly TRBD1 (5 bases). Trimming cost V 5 bases and J 8 bases, with 16 bases left between them. Germline V lookup: CDR1 SGHRS, CDR2 YFSETQ. The CDR3 totals 14 residues. The CDR3 DNA reads TGCGCCAGCAGTGGGACTCTAGGGAACGAAAAACTGTTTTTT. Translation gives CASSGTLGNEKLFF. Drawing the rest from reference TRBV5-1 and TRBJ1-4, the complete variable domain is KAGVTQTPRYLIKTRGQQVTLSCSPISGHRSVSWYQQTPGQGLQFLFEYFSETQRNKGNFPGRFSGRQFSNSRSEMNVSTLELGDSALYLCASSGTLGNEKLFFGSGTQLSVL.

This clonotype was picked up many times. V usage is TRBV5-8 and J usage is TRBJ1-2, with D perhaps matching TRBD1 (5 bases). The length of the CDR3 is 14 residues. The germline CDR1 and CDR2 sequences are SGHTS and YDEGEE. The germline V and J ends were trimmed by 0 bases and 3 bases, with 9 bases remaining between them. The CDR3 loop reads CASSLEGNYYGYTF. The CDR3 DNA sequence: TGTGCCAGCAGCTTGGAGGGGAACTACTATGGCTACACCTTC.